A single TCR beta chain is shown here with its context. These data are taken from a study of cytomegalovirus exposure and HLA in healthy donors. The PCR made use of 60 Vbeta and 13 Jbeta primers. Here immunoSEQ multiplex PCR was the method, and the copy in TCRdb shows in-frame clones only, minus some. The sample records 55,000 to 75,000 clones, approximately 78% being singletons. Germline V CDR1 and CDR2: SGHRS, YFSETQ. The CDR3 contains 16 residues. V dropped 4 bases and J dropped 6 bases, with 21 bases sitting between them. J is TRBJ2-3 and V is TRBV5-1; D may be TRBD2 (5 bases). What was sequenced was PBMCs. The TCR was taken from a girl aged 5-17 years in good health and CMV-seropositive. The CDR3 DNA follows: TGCGCCAGCAGCCCGAACTGGGAGTCCTTCCCGGATACGCAGTATTTT. Its protein product is CASSPNWESFPDTQYF.